This T cell receptor (beta chain) was obtained from a study of CD8+CD57+ T cells in acquired aplastic anemia. Findings of the study overall: Overlap between patients and controls comprised 25 to 30 CD8+ CDR3 sequences. Researchers reported that CD8+ Simpson's diversity was not significantly different in patients versus controls.

Patients selected for sequencing had displayed CD8+CD57+ cell expansion by flow cytometry. No patient had been given any therapy when blood was sampled. This CDR3 has 14 amino acids. The V end was cut by 4 bases, the J end by 0 bases, with 8 bases between. Germline values: CDR1 SGHTA, CDR2 FQGTGA. Genomic DNA constituted the template upon which TCR beta VDJ and CDR3 profiling was performed. In TCRdb, the reads were re-called with MiXCR into one record per CDR3 protein. The repertoire holds about 240,000 distinct CDR3 sequences, with approximately 45% as singletons. In the case of this clonotype: What it binds is not known.

The clonotype comes from a human donor with aplastic anemia. The sequencing input was sorted CD4+, CD8+, or CD8+CD57+ T cells (not recorded which) from PBMCs. The chain uses TRBV7-3 and TRBJ2-3, with D unresolved. CDR3 sequence reads: CASSSGTSTDTQYF. The CDR3 DNA follows: TGTGCCAGCAGCTCTGGAACTAGCACAGATACGCAGTATTTT.